This T cell receptor beta chain was observed in a study of blood T cell repertoires in COVID-19. Only in-frame clones appear in the TCRdb table, and some are missing; sequencing was by immunoSEQ multiplex PCR. The table has about 120,000 clones, 85% to 90% seen once. The CDR3 has 15 amino acids. J gave up 5 bases and V 2 bases, and 8 bases lay outside the gene matches. From germline, CDR1 is SGHTA and CDR2 FQGNSA. V is TRBV7-2 and J is TRBJ2-5, with 7 bases matching TRBD2. The sequence was collected from a man in his 60s with acute or convalescent COVID-19. Sequenced sample: peripheral blood. The CDR3 sequence is CASSLSAGVWETQYF. The CDR3 DNA follows: TGTGCCAGCAGCTTAAGCGCGGGAGTTTGGGAGACCCAGTACTTC.